These T cell receptor beta chains were read from a single sample in a study of T-cell reconstitution after alpha-beta-depleted transplantation in children. TCRdb called the PCR reads again in MiXCR, with one record for every CDR3 protein. The sample consists of 55,000 to 90,000 distinct CDR3 sequences, 4.9% of them appearing once. The sequencing used PBMCs, mostly from graft donor cells, collected 180 days after TCRalphabeta/CD19-depleted stem cell transplant. The receptors shown here come from a boy less than two years old who had a stem cell transplant for acute myeloid leukemia, so the T cells may come from the graft donor. CDR3s include the opening cysteine and the closing phenylalanine or tryptophan. A D gene is named only where the DNA matches it firmly. Clone sizes are given selectively: once, few, many, or a class where the clone is expanded.

DNA,CDR3,V,size,J,D
TGTGCCAGCAGCTTAGAGTCGGGGGGAGATTCACCCCTCCACTTT,CASSLESGGDSPLHF,TRBV7-2,many,TRBJ1-6,NA
TGTGCCAGCAGCTTAGTGTCGGGGTCCTACAATGAGCAGTTCTTC,CASSLVSGSYNEQFF,TRBV11-2,many,TRBJ2-1,NA
TGTGCCAGCAGCACGACAGCTGGGGAGTCGCAAGCTTTCTTT,CASSTTAGESQAFF,TRBV7-9,many,TRBJ1-1,NA
TGTGCCACCAGCAACGGACTAGCCCATGAGCAGTTCTTC,CATSNGLAHEQFF,TRBV15,many,TRBJ2-1,TRBD2
TGTGCCAGCAGGCCAGGACAATCCTACGAGCAGTACTTC,CASRPGQSYEQYF,TRBV6-5,many,TRBJ2-7,NA
TGCGCCAGCAGCTTGGGACAGGCCCTGTCCACAGATACGCAGTATTTT,CASSLGQALSTDTQYF,TRBV5-1,many,TRBJ2-3,NA
TGCGCCAGCAGCCCCGACCGTCGGGGAAACACCGGGGAGCTGTTTTTT,CASSPDRRGNTGELFF,TRBV4-3,NA,TRBJ2-2,NA
TGCGCCAGCAGTTGGGACAGGGGGGACAATGAGCAGTTCTTC,CASSWDRGDNEQFF,TRBV5-1,many,TRBJ2-1,TRBD1
TGTGCCAGCAGCCCAGGGACTCTTAACACCGGGGAGCTGTTTTTT,CASSPGTLNTGELFF,TRBV12-3/TRBV12-4,many,TRBJ2-2,NA
TGTGCCAGCAGCCCCCCGAACACCGGGGAGCTGTTTTTT,CASSPPNTGELFF,TRBV11-2,many,TRBJ2-2,NA
TGCGCCAGCAGCTTGGCGGGGCTCGACACCGGGGAGCTGTTTTTT,CASSLAGLDTGELFF,TRBV5-1,many,TRBJ2-2,NA
TGTGCCAGCAGCCCCCTCCCTCAGGGGGCCGGGGAGCTGTTTTTT,CASSPLPQGAGELFF,TRBV7-3,many,TRBJ2-2,TRBD1
TGTGCCAGCAGCTCCGTAGCGGGGATGCCCCAAGAGACCCAGTACTTC,CASSSVAGMPQETQYF,TRBV12-3/TRBV12-4,many,TRBJ2-5,TRBD2
TGTGCCAGCAGTTACTCGAGTAACAGGCGCTCCTACAATGAGCAGTTCTTC,CASSYSSNRRSYNEQFF,TRBV6-5,many,TRBJ2-1,NA
TGTGCCAGCAGCTTGGTAGGCCCCGATGAGCAGTTCTTC,CASSLVGPDEQFF,TRBV7-9,many,TRBJ2-1,NA
TGCGCCAGCAGCTTGGGACAGGGATTGCCGAGACCCTCCTACAATGAGCAGTTCTTC,CASSLGQGLPRPSYNEQFF,TRBV5-1,many,TRBJ2-1,TRBD1
TGTGCCAGCAGCGTAGTGGTGGCAGGGGCCAACGTCCTGACTTTC,CASSVVVAGANVLTF,TRBV5-5,many,TRBJ2-6,NA
TGTGCCAGCAGCTGGGTGGGCACTGAAGCTTTCTTT,CASSWVGTEAFF,TRBV7-9,many,TRBJ1-1,NA
TGCGCCAGCAGCCCCTCAGGGAGGCCCTATGACGAGCAGTACTTC,CASSPSGRPYDEQYF,TRBV4-1,many,TRBJ2-7,NA
TGCGCCAGCAGCCAAGAGTCGACTAGAAACGAGCAGTTCTTC,CASSQESTRNEQFF,TRBV4-3,many,TRBJ2-1,NA
TGTGCCAGCAGTCCCATGAACACTGAAGCTTTCTTT,CASSPMNTEAFF,TRBV12-3/TRBV12-4,medium-sized,TRBJ1-1,NA
TGTGCCAGCAGCTTGTCCCTGCCTGGAAACACCATATATTTT,CASSLSLPGNTIYF,TRBV7-2,many,TRBJ1-3,NA
TGTGCCAGCAGCTTGGACGGACTCCTCTACAATGAGCAGTTCTTC,CASSLDGLLYNEQFF,TRBV5-4,NA,TRBJ2-1,NA
TGTGCCAGCAGGTCAGGGGGGCAGCCCCAGCATTTT,CASRSGGQPQHF,TRBV12-3/TRBV12-4,many,TRBJ1-5,TRBD1
TGTGCCAGCAGTCCAAGGACAGCCTTCTACGAGCAGTACTTC,CASSPRTAFYEQYF,TRBV12-3/TRBV12-4,many,TRBJ2-7,NA
TGTGCTAGTGGCCCCGAACCGTGGACCCAAGAGACCCAGTACTTC,CASGPEPWTQETQYF,TRBV12-5,many,TRBJ2-5,NA
TGCAGCGTTGAAAAGGGACAGGGTAACACTGAAGCTTTCTTT,CSVEKGQGNTEAFF,TRBV29-1,many,TRBJ1-1,TRBD1
TGTGCCAGCAGCAACGGGGGGAATCAGCCCCAGCATTTT,CASSNGGNQPQHF,TRBV6-5,many,TRBJ1-5,NA
TGCGCCAGCAGCGTGGCGAGCGTGGATGCGCAGTATTTT,CASSVASVDAQYF,TRBV5-1,NA,TRBJ2-3,NA
TGTGCCAGCAGCCAAGATCCGCCGGGACAGGGCTACGAGCAGTACTTC,CASSQDPPGQGYEQYF,TRBV4-2,many,TRBJ2-7,TRBD1
TGCGCCAGCAGCCAAGATAGTGGTCTACCTCAGAACAATGAGCAGTTCTTC,CASSQDSGLPQNNEQFF,TRBV4-3,many,TRBJ2-1,NA
TGTGCCAGCAGTTACCGAGAGTCATACACTGAAGCTTTCTTT,CASSYRESYTEAFF,TRBV6-5,many,TRBJ1-1,NA
TGTGCCAGCAGCTTACCCGGACAGGAGACGGTCGAGCAGTACTTC,CASSLPGQETVEQYF,TRBV27,many,TRBJ2-7,TRBD1
TGTGCCAGCAGTCCCCTGGGACCCACAGATACGCAGTATTTT,CASSPLGPTDTQYF,TRBV12-3/TRBV12-4,many,TRBJ2-3,NA
TGCGCCAGCAGCTACGCGGGGGGAAGGGATGAGCAGTTCTTC,CASSYAGGRDEQFF,TRBV5-1,many,TRBJ2-1,TRBD2
TGCGCCAGCAGCTTTAACGGGGGAGTCCAAGAGACCCAGTACTTC,CASSFNGGVQETQYF,TRBV5-1,many,TRBJ2-5,NA
TGTGCCAGCAGCCGAAGAATCTTGGCCGCCAAAAACATTCAGTACTTC,CASSRRILAAKNIQYF,TRBV6-2/TRBV6-3,many,TRBJ2-4,NA
TGTGCCAGCAGCTTCCCCCGGGGAAGGACGGCGGAGACCCAGTACTTC,CASSFPRGRTAETQYF,TRBV7-9,many,TRBJ2-5,NA
TGCGCCAGCAGTACAGGCATCACTTTAAACAATGAGCAGTTCTTC,CASSTGITLNNEQFF,TRBV5-1,many,TRBJ2-1,NA
TGCAGTGCAAAAACATTTATCTCCTACAATGAGCAGTTCTTC,CSAKTFISYNEQFF,TRBV20-1,many,TRBJ2-1,NA
TGCAGTCATGCCGGGGTGACTGAAGCTTTCTTT,CSHAGVTEAFF,TRBV20-1,many,TRBJ1-1,NA
TGTGCCAGCAGTTTCCCGGGACAGGGAGACTATGGCTACACCTTC,CASSFPGQGDYGYTF,TRBV12-3/TRBV12-4,many,TRBJ1-2,TRBD1
TGTGCCATCAGTGAGTCGACCCTCGGGGAGACCCAGTACTTC,CAISESTLGETQYF,TRBV10-3,few,TRBJ2-5,NA
TGCGCCAGCAGCTTGGCCCAAACAGGAACCGGCTACACCTTC,CASSLAQTGTGYTF,TRBV5-1,many,TRBJ1-2,NA
TGTGCCAGCAGTTCCACAGGGAGCGAGCAGTACTTC,CASSSTGSEQYF,TRBV27,many,TRBJ2-7,NA
TGCGCCAGCAGCCAGCTCCTCGGACTATCAACAGATACGCAGTATTTT,CASSQLLGLSTDTQYF,TRBV4-3,many,TRBJ2-3,NA
TGTGCCAGCTCTCGGGACAGTCAAAATGAGCAGTTCTTC,CASSRDSQNEQFF,TRBV18,many,TRBJ2-1,TRBD1
TGTGCCAGCAGCTTGGAGACAGGGGGAGAGACCCAGTACTTC,CASSLETGGETQYF,TRBV5-6,many,TRBJ2-5,TRBD1
TGTGCCAGCAGGCGTCAGGGGGCCCATTCACCCCTCCACTTT,CASRRQGAHSPLHF,TRBV6-1,many,TRBJ1-6,TRBD1
TGCAGCGTTGTGGGTAGGGTTGAAGCTTTCTTT,CSVVGRVEAFF,TRBV29-1,many,TRBJ1-1,NA
TGCAGTGCTAGAGATTTGGACACCATATATTTT,CSARDLDTIYF,TRBV20-1,many,TRBJ1-3,NA
TGTGCCAGCAGCCCGTTGGCGGGCGAGACCCAGTACTTC,CASSPLAGETQYF,TRBV12-3/TRBV12-4,many,TRBJ2-5,NA
TGCAGCGTTGAAGGCGGTTTCTATGGCTACACCTTC,CSVEGGFYGYTF,TRBV29-1,many,TRBJ1-2,NA
TGCAGCGTTGGAGAAAGTGGGGGACCAACTAATGAAAAACTGTTTTTT,CSVGESGGPTNEKLFF,TRBV29-1,many,TRBJ1-4,NA
TGTGCCACCAGGGACCCGGGCACAGATACGCAGTATTTT,CATRDPGTDTQYF,TRBV24-1,many,TRBJ2-3,NA
TGCAGCGCGGAGGTGACCTCCTACAATGAGCAGTTCTTC,CSAEVTSYNEQFF,TRBV20-1,many,TRBJ2-1,NA
TGCGCCAGCAGCCAAACCGGGACAGCGAACACCGGGGAGCTGTTTTTT,CASSQTGTANTGELFF,TRBV4-1,many,TRBJ2-2,TRBD1
TGTGCCACCAGCACCGCTAGGGACAGGGGCATGAACTATGGCTACACCTTC,CATSTARDRGMNYGYTF,TRBV15,many,TRBJ1-2,TRBD1
TGTGCCAGCTCACCAGGACCGCGCTCTGGAAACACCATATATTTT,CASSPGPRSGNTIYF,TRBV18,few,TRBJ1-3,NA
TGCAGTGCTAGAGGGGGACAGGGTGTCTACGAGCAGTACTTC,CSARGGQGVYEQYF,TRBV20-1,many,TRBJ2-7,TRBD1